This T cell receptor beta chain came from a study of T cell repertoires in cytomegalovirus infection. Study context: An indication of both CMV infection and matching HLA type came from public TCR beta signatures. Whole-study results and caveats: Cumulated frequencies of public TCR beta families served to identify carriers of CMV plus the relevant HLA. HLA-C-restricted TCR beta clonotypes specific for CMV led the ex vivo response.

V lost 0 bases, J lost 3 bases, and 11 bases lay in between. Germline-derived CDR1 and CDR2 are MGHRA and YSYEKL. This CDR3 has 15 amino acids. This clonotype was picked up a small number of times. Its target is not known. From the reads, TCRdb called clonotypes with MiXCR, one entry per CDR3 protein. The sample holds 650,000 to 850,000 distinct CDR3 sequences, approximately 32% seen once. The gene calls are TRBV4-1 and TRBJ2-5; D is tentatively TRBD1 or TRBD2 (6 bases each). This specimen was cultured CD8+ T cells from PBMCs, taken from culture after CMV antigen stimulation. This TCR came from a human donor in good health (CMV status not recorded). Some clones in this sample may be carry-over from other donors' samples. CDR3 nucleotide sequence: TGCGCCAGCAGCCAAGATCCGGGGGCTAAAGAGACCCAGTACTTC. Translation gives CASSQDPGAKETQYF.